These 10 T cell receptor beta chains originate from one sample sequenced in a study of long-term antiretroviral therapy in people with HIV. Researchers ran immunoSEQ v3.0 at survey level. Sequencing used immunoSEQ multiplex PCR; TCRdb keeps in-frame clones, though not all of them. The sample has 25,000 to 35,000 clones, 85% to 90% seen once; the top ten hold just over 3.5%. The sequences come from unsorted PBMCs, collected 1.8 years after starting antiretroviral therapy. The origin of the receptors is a young woman with HIV.

This chain connects TRBV28 to TRBJ2-5, with D perhaps TRBD1 (6 bases). The germline CDR1 and CDR2 sequences are MDHEN and SYDVKM. V lost 6 bases to trimming and J lost 7 bases, with 18 bases between them. The CDR3 totals 14 residues. The CDR3 loop is CASSPVGGEGTQYF. The CDR3 DNA is TGTGCCAGCAGCCCGGTAGGGGGTGAAGGGACCCAGTACTTC.

This rearrangement joins TRBV28 to TRBJ2-7; D not resolved. V was trimmed by 3 bases and J by 1 base, leaving 4 bases between them. This CDR3 spans 12 amino acids. The germline CDR1 and CDR2 sequences are MDHEN and SYDVKM. The CDR3 loop is CASSFLSYEQYF. The DNA of the CDR3 is TGTGCCAGCAGTTTTCTGTCCTACGAGCAGTACTTC.

The rearrangement uses TRBV6-4 and TRBJ2-2, with D perhaps matching TRBD1 (5 bases). Looked up from germline, CDR1 is MRHNA and CDR2 is SNTAGT. Trimming removed 4 bases at V and 2 bases at J, with 5 bases between. This CDR3 comprises 13 residues. The CDR3 bases are TGTGCCAGCAGTGGGACAAACACCGGGGAGCTGTTTTTT. It yields the protein CASSGTNTGELFF.

The chain couples TRBV7-9 to TRBJ1-1; D is unresolved. Germline CDR1 reads SEHNR; CDR2 reads FQNEAQ (reference sequence). The CDR3 runs to 13 residues. Trimming took off 7 bases at V and 6 bases at J, with 15 bases between the two ends. CDR3 nucleotides: TGTGCCAGCACCTATGGGGAACACTCTGAAGCTTTCTTT. This translates into CASTYGEHSEAFF.

The chain uses TRBV19 and TRBJ1-1; D unresolved. This CDR3 region has 11 residues. Germline CDR1 LNHDA, CDR2 SQIVND (reference sequence). Trimming stripped 4 bases from V and 7 bases from J, with 7 bases between. CDR3 sequence: CASSSPREAFF. CDR3 sequence (DNA): TGTGCCAGTAGTAGCCCCCGTGAAGCTTTCTTT. Using reference TRBV19 and TRBJ1-1 for the parts outside the CDR3, the full variable domain is DGGITQSPKYLFRKEGQNVTLSCEQNLNHDAMYWYRQDPGQGLRLIYYSQIVNDFQKGDIAEGYSVSREKKESFPLTVTSAQKNPTAFYLCASSSPREAFFGQGTRLTVV.

The chain combines TRBV15 with TRBJ2-6; D uncertain. Germline CDR1 LNHNV, CDR2 YYDKDF (reference sequence). Trimming removed 0 bases from V and 2 bases from J, with 5 bases in between. CDR3 length equals 15 residues. CDR3 DNA: TGTGCCACCAGCAGAGATCTCGCTGGGGCCAACGTCCTGACTTTC. The encoded protein is CATSRDLAGANVLTF.

This clone turned up a few times. J is TRBJ2-7 and V is TRBV19; D uncertain. The CDR3 has 12 residues. Germline V gene data show CDR1 as LNHDA and CDR2 as SQIVND (reference sequence). The germline V and J ends were trimmed by 1 base and 3 bases, with 4 bases remaining between them. The CDR3 DNA reads TGTGCCAGTAGTATAGGGGGCTACGAGCAGTACTTC. Its protein product is CASSIGGYEQYF. The full variable domain, in which reference TRBV19 and TRBJ2-7 provide the parts outside the CDR3, is DGGITQSPKYLFRKEGQNVTLSCEQNLNHDAMYWYRQDPGQGLRLIYYSQIVNDFQKGDIAEGYSVSREKKESFPLTVTSAQKNPTAFYLCASSIGGYEQYFGPGTRLTVT.

The chain combines TRBV27 with TRBJ2-7; no definite D call. The CDR3 spans 15 residues. Between the trimmed V and J ends, which lost 5 bases and 3 bases, there was a span of 17 bases. Looked up from germline, CDR1 is MNHEY and CDR2 is SMNVEV (reference sequence). CDR3: CASSAISTRVYEQYF. The CDR3 bases are TGTGCCAGCAGTGCGATTTCGACAAGAGTCTACGAGCAGTACTTC.

This chain connects TRBV11-3 to TRBJ2-1, with D possibly being TRBD2 (5 bases). Germline loops: CDR1 SGHNT, CDR2 YENEEA. The CDR3 spans 18 residues. V was cut by 0 bases and J by 4 bases, with 19 bases left in between. DNA for the CDR3: TGTGCCAGCAGCTTAGATTCCGGTTGGCGGGCCGAATACAATGAGCAGTTCTTC. It specifies CASSLDSGWRAEYNEQFF.

The V gene is TRBV7-3, the J gene TRBJ1-2, with 7 bases fitting TRBD1. After removal of 5 bases from V and 3 bases from J, the junction contained 3 bases not matched to a gene. CDR3 length: 13 amino acids. Germline-derived CDR1 and CDR2 are SGHTA and FQGTGA. The CDR3 nucleotides read TGTGCCAGCAGCCCGGGGACAGACTATGGCTACACCTTC. Its translation: CASSPGTDYGYTF. Full variable domain (remainder filled in from reference TRBV7-3 and TRBJ1-2): GAGVSQTPSNKVTEKGKYVELRCDPISGHTALYWYRQSLGQGPEFLIYFQGTGAADDSGLPNDRFFAVRPEGSVSTLKIQRTERGDSAVYLCASSPGTDYGYTFGSGTRLTVV.